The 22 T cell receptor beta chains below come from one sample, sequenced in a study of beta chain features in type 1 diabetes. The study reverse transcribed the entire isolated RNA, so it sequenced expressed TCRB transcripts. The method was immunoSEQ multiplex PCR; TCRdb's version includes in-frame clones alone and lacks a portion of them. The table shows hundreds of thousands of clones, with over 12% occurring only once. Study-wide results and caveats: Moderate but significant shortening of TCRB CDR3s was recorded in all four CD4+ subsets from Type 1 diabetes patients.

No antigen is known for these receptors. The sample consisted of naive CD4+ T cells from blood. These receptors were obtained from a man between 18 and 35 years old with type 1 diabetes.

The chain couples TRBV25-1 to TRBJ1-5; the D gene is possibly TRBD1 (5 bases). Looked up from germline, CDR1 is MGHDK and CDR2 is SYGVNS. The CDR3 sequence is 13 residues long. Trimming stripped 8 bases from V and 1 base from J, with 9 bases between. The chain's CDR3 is CASQGPSNQPQHF. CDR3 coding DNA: TGTGCCAGCCAGGGACCGAGCAATCAGCCCCAGCATTTT.

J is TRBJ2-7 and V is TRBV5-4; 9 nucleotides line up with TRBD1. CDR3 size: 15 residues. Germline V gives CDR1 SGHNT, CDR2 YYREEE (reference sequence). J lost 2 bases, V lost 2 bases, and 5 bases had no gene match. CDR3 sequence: CASSFRDRDPYEQYF. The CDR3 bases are TGTGCCAGCAGCTTTCGGGACAGGGATCCCTACGAGCAGTACTTC.

CDR3 loop: CASRSPGTHTYQPQHF. DNA for the CDR3: TGTGCCAGCAGGAGCCCCGGGACACACACTTATCAGCCCCAGCATTTT. The chain couples TRBV25-1 to TRBJ1-5; tentative D call: TRBD1 (6 bases). The CDR3 loop spans 16 amino acids. Germline V gives CDR1 MGHDK, CDR2 SYGVNS. Trimming pared 6 bases from V and 5 bases from J, leaving 20 bases between.

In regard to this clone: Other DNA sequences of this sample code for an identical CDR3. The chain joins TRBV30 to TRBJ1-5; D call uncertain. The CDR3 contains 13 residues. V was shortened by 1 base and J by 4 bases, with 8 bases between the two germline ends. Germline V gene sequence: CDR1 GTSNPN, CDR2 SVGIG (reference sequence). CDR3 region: CAWSGASNQPQHF. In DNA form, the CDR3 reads TGTGCCTGGAGTGGGGCCTCAAATCAGCCCCAGCATTTT. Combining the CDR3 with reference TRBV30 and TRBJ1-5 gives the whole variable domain SQTIHQWPATLVQPVGSPLSLECTVEGTSNPNLYWYRQAAGRGLQLLFYSVGIGQISSEVPQNLSASRPQDRQFILSSKKLLLSDSGFYLCAWSGASNQPQHFGDGTRLSIL.

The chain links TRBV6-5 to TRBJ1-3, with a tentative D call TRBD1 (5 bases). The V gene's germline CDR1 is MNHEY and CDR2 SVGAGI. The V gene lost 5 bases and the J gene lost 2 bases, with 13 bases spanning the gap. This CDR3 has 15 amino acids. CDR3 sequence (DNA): TGTGCCAGCAGTCTACTACCGACAGCTGGAAACACCATATATTTT. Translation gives CASSLLPTAGNTIYF.

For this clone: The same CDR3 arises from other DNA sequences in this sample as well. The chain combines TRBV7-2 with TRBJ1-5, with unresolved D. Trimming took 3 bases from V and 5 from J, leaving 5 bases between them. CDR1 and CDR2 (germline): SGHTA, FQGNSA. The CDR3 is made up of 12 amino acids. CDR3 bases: TGTGCCAGCAGCTTGGGTGATCAGCCCCAGCATTTT. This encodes CASSLGDQPQHF.

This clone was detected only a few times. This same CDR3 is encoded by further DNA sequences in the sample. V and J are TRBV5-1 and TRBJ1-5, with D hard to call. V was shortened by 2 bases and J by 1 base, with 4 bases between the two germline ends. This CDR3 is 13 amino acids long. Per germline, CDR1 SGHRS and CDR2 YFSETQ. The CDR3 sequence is CASSLESNQPQHF. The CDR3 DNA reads TGCGCCAGCAGCTTAGAGAGCAATCAGCCCCAGCATTTT.

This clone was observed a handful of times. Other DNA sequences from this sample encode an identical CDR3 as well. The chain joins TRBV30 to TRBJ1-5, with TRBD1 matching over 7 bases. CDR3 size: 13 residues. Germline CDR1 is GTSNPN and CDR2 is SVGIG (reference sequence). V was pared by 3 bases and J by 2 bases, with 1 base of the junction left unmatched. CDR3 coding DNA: TGTGCCTGGAGCGGACAGGGCAATCAGCCCCAGCATTTT. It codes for CAWSGQGNQPQHF.

The CDR3 coding sequence is TGCAGCGTCGCCCCCAGGCCGGCGGCGAGGGAGCAGTACTTC. Its protein is CSVAPRPAAREQYF. This chain joins TRBV29-1 and TRBJ2-5; D is possibly TRBD2 (5 bases). The CDR3 consists of 14 residues. Germline CDR1 reads SQVTM; CDR2 reads ANQGSEA. V was trimmed by 6 bases and J by 11 bases, leaving 25 bases between them.

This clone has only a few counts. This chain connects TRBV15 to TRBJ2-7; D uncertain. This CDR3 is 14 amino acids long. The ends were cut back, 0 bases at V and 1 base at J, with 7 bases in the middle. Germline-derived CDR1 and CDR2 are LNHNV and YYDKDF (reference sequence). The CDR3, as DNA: TGTGCCACCAGCAGAGACAAGGGTTCCTACGAGCAGTACTTC. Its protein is CATSRDKGSYEQYF.

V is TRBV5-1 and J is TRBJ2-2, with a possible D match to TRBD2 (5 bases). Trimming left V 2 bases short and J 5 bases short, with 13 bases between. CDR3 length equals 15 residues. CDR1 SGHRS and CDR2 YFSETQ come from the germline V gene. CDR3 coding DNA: TGCGCCAGCAGCTTAGTCCTATCGGGGACCGGGGAGCTGTTTTTT. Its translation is CASSLVLSGTGELFF.

CDR3 region: CASSSGGLAGGPGQETQYF. As DNA, the CDR3 is TGTGCCAGCAGCTCAGGAGGGCTAGCGGGGGGGCCAGGACAAGAGACCCAGTACTTC. The chain employs TRBV9 and TRBJ2-5; TRBD2 matches at 12 bases. The J segment lost 2 bases and the V segment lost 4 bases, leaving 15 bases of the junction unmatched. This CDR3 region has 19 residues. The V gene's germline CDR1 is SGDLS and CDR2 YYNGEE.

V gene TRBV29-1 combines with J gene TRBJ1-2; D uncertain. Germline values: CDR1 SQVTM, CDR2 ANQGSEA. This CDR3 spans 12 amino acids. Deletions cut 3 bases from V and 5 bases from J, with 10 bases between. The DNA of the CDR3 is TGCAGCGTTGACCGGGGAGGGTATGGCTACACCTTC. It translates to CSVDRGGYGYTF.

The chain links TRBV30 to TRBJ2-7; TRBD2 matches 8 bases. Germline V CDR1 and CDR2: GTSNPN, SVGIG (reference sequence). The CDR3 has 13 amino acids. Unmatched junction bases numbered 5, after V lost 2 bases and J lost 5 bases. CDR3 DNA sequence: TGTGCCTGGAGTCCGGGACTAGTGGACGAGCAGTACTTC. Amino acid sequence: CAWSPGLVDEQYF.

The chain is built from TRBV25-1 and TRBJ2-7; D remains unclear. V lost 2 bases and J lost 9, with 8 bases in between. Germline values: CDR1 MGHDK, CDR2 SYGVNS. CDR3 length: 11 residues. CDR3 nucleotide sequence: TGTGCCAGCAGTGAAACGACACGGCAGTACTTC. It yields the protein CASSETTRQYF.

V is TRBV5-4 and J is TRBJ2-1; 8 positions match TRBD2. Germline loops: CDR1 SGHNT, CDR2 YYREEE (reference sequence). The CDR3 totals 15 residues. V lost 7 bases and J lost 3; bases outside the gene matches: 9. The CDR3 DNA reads TGTGCCAGCTCAGGGGCGGGAGGTAGCTACAATGAGCAGTTCTTC. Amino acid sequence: CASSGAGGSYNEQFF.

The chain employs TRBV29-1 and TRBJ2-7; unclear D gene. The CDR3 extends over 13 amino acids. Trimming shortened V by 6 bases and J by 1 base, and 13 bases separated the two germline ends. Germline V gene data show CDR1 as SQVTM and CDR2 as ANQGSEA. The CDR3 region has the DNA TGCAGCGTCCGACGGGCGACTTCCTACGAGCAGTACTTC. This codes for CSVRRATSYEQYF.

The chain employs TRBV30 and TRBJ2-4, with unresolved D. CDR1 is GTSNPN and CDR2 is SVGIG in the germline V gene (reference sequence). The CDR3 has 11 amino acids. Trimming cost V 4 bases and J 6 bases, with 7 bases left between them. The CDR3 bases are TGTGCCTGGAAAGTCGGAAACATTCAGTACTTC. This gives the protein CAWKVGNIQYF. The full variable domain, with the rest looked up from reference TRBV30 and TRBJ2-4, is SQTIHQWPATLVQPVGSPLSLECTVEGTSNPNLYWYRQAAGRGLQLLFYSVGIGQISSEVPQNLSASRPQDRQFILSSKKLLLSDSGFYLCAWKVGNIQYFGAGTRLSVL.

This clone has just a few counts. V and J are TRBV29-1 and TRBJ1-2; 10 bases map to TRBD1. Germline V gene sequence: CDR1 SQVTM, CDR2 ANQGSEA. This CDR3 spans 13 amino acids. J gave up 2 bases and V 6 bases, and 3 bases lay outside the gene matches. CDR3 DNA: TGCAGCGTCCGGACAGGGGGGAACTATGGCTACACCTTC. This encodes CSVRTGGNYGYTF.

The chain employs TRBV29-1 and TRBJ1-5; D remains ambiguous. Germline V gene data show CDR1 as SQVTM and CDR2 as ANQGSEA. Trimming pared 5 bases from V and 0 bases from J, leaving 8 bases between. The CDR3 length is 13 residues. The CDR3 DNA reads TGCAGCGTTCGGGATTATAGCAATCAGCCCCAGCATTTT. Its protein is CSVRDYSNQPQHF. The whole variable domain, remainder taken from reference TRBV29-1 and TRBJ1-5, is SAVISQKPSRDICQRGTSLTIQCQVDSQVTMMFWYRQQPGQSLTLIATANQGSEATYESGFVIDKFPISRPNLTFSTLTVSNMSPEDSSIYLCSVRDYSNQPQHFGDGTRLSIL.

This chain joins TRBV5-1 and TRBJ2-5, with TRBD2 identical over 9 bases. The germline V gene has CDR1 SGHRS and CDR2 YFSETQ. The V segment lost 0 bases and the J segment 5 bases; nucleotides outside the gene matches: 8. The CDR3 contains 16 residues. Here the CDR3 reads CASSLEASGTRETQYF. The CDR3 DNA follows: TGCGCCAGCAGCTTGGAGGCTAGCGGGACCAGGGAGACCCAGTACTTC.

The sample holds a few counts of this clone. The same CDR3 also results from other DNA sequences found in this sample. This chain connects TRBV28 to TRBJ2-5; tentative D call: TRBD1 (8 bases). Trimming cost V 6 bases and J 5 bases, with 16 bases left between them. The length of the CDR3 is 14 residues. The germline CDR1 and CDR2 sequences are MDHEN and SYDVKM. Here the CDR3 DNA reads TGTGCCAGCAGATCAACAGGGGGAGGGGAGACCCAGTACTTC. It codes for CASRSTGGGETQYF.